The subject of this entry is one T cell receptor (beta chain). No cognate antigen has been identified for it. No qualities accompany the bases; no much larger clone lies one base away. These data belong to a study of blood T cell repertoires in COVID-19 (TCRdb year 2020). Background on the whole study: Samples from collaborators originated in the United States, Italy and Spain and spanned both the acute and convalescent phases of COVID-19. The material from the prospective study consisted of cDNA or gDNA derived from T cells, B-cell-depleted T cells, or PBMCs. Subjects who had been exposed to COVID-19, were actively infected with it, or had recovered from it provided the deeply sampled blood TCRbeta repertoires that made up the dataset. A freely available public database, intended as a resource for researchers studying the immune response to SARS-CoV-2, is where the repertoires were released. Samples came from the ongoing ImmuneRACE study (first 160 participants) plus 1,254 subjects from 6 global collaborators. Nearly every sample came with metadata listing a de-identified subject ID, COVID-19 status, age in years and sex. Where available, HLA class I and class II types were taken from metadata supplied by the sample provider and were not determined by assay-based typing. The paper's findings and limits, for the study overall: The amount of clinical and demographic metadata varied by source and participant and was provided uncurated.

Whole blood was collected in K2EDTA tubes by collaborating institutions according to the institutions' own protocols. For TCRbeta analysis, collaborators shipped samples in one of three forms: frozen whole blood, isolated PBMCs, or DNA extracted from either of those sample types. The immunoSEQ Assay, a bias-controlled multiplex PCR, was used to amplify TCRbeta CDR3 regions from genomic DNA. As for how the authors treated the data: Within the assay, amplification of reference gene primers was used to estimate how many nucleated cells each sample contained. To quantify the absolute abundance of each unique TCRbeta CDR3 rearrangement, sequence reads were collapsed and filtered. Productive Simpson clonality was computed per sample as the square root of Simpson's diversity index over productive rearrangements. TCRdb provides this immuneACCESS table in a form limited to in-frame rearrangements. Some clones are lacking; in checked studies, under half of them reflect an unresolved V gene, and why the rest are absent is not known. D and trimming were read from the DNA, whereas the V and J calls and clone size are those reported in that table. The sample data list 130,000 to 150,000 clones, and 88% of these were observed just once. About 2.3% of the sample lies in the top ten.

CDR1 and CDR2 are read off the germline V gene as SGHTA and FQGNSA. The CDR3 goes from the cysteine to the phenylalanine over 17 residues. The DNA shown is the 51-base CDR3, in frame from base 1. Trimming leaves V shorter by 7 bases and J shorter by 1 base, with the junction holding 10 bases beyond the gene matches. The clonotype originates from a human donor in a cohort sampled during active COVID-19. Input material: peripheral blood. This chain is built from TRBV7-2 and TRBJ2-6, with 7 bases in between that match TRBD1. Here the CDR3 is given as CASTLTGKRSGANVLTF. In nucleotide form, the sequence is TGTGCCAGCACCCTGACAGGGAAAAGGTCTGGGGCCAACGTCCTGACTTTC.